Listed below are T cell receptor beta chains from one sample, sequenced in a study of cytomegalovirus exposure and HLA in healthy donors. Here immunoSEQ multiplex PCR was the method, and the copy in TCRdb shows in-frame clones only, minus some. The repertoire holds 55,000 to 75,000 clones, with 90% to 96% as singletons. The sample comprised PBMCs. The receptor source for this set is a woman aged 18-29 years in good health and CMV-seronegative. The CDR3 runs from the conserved cysteine through the conserved F or W. Each record gives: J gene, clone size, CDR3 length, V gene, D gene, CDR3 DNA, CDR3 protein. The D gene is left open where the match is weak. Part of the rows lack a size; the others show once, few, many or a class for expanded clones.

j_gene: TRBJ1-4; abundance: NA; len: 12; v_gene: TRBV2; d_gene: TRBD1; CDR3nt: TGTGCCAGGGGGACAGGCAATGAAAAACTGTTTTTT; CDR3aa: CARGTGNEKLFF
j_gene: TRBJ2-5; abundance: NA; len: 14; v_gene: TRBV7-9; d_gene: NA; CDR3nt: TGTGCCAGCAGCCGCTCCCCGGGGGAAGAGACCCAGTACTTC; CDR3aa: CASSRSPGEETQYF
j_gene: TRBJ1-1; abundance: NA; len: 18; v_gene: TRBV28; d_gene: NA; CDR3nt: TGTGCCAGCAGTCTTCGACAGGCCTTTTGGGCGGTGAACACTGAAGCTTTCTTT; CDR3aa: CASSLRQAFWAVNTEAFF
j_gene: TRBJ1-2; abundance: NA; len: 13; v_gene: TRBV7-9; d_gene: NA; CDR3nt: TGTGCCAGCAGCCCGCCCCCGCCGGGTGGCTACACCTTC; CDR3aa: CASSPPPPGGYTF
j_gene: TRBJ2-7; abundance: few; len: 13; v_gene: TRBV7-9; d_gene: TRBD2; CDR3nt: TGTGCCAGCAGCGGGACTAGCGGGAGTGAGCAGTACTTC; CDR3aa: CASSGTSGSEQYF
j_gene: TRBJ2-7; abundance: NA; len: 14; v_gene: TRBV5-8; d_gene: TRBD1; CDR3nt: TGTGCCAGCCAACCATGGACAGGCCCCTACGAGCAGTACTTC; CDR3aa: CASQPWTGPYEQYF
j_gene: TRBJ2-3; abundance: NA; len: 17; v_gene: TRBV7-3; d_gene: NA; CDR3nt: TGTGCCAGCAGTTCCACCCCGCGGCTGGATAGCACAGATACGCAGTATTTT; CDR3aa: CASSSTPRLDSTDTQYF
j_gene: TRBJ2-1; abundance: NA; len: 15; v_gene: TRBV9; d_gene: NA; CDR3nt: TGTGCCAGCAGCGTAGTAGGGGATTCCTACAATGAGCAGTTCTTC; CDR3aa: CASSVVGDSYNEQFF
j_gene: TRBJ1-2; abundance: NA; len: 15; v_gene: TRBV27; d_gene: NA; CDR3nt: TGTGCCAGCAGTTTCCGGGCAGGGGCTAACTATGGCTACACCTTC; CDR3aa: CASSFRAGANYGYTF
j_gene: TRBJ2-5; abundance: NA; len: 14; v_gene: TRBV28; d_gene: NA; CDR3nt: TGTGCCAGCAAAACCCCGACAGACCAAGAGACCCAGTACTTC; CDR3aa: CASKTPTDQETQYF
j_gene: TRBJ1-1; abundance: NA; len: 14; v_gene: TRBV18; d_gene: TRBD1; CDR3nt: TGTGCCAGCTCACCTAGGACAGGGGACACTGAAGCTTTCTTT; CDR3aa: CASSPRTGDTEAFF
j_gene: TRBJ2-5; abundance: NA; len: 19; v_gene: TRBV2; d_gene: TRBD2; CDR3nt: TGTGCCAGCAGTGAAAAGGGCCCTTGGGCGGGGGGCCTACAAGAGACCCAGTACTTC; CDR3aa: CASSEKGPWAGGLQETQYF
j_gene: TRBJ2-1; abundance: few; len: 15; v_gene: TRBV6-4; d_gene: TRBD2; CDR3nt: TGTGCCAGCAGTGACTCGAGCGGGGGGGCCAATGAGCAGTTCTTC; CDR3aa: CASSDSSGGANEQFF
j_gene: TRBJ1-1; abundance: NA; len: 12; v_gene: TRBV2; d_gene: NA; CDR3nt: TGTGCCAGCAGTGTGTTCGAGGGTGAAGCTTTCTTT; CDR3aa: CASSVFEGEAFF
j_gene: TRBJ1-4; abundance: NA; len: 17; v_gene: TRBV25-1; d_gene: NA; CDR3nt: TGTGCCAGCAGTGAACTCGGAAGCCCTCCGGGAGATGAAAAACTGTTTTTT; CDR3aa: CASSELGSPPGDEKLFF
j_gene: TRBJ2-3; abundance: NA; len: 15; v_gene: TRBV6-4; d_gene: TRBD2; CDR3nt: TGTGCCTTACCGAGGCGGGCTAGCGGGGACGATACGCAGTATTTT; CDR3aa: CALPRRASGDDTQYF
j_gene: TRBJ1-3; abundance: NA; len: 15; v_gene: TRBV6-5; d_gene: NA; CDR3nt: TGTGCCAGCAGTTATGGGCGAACTCCTGGAAACACCATATATTTT; CDR3aa: CASSYGRTPGNTIYF
j_gene: TRBJ2-7; abundance: NA; len: 15; v_gene: TRBV27; d_gene: NA; CDR3nt: TGTGCCAGCAGGACCCCACAGGGAACCTCCTACGAGCAGTACTTC; CDR3aa: CASRTPQGTSYEQYF
j_gene: TRBJ2-7; abundance: NA; len: 14; v_gene: TRBV7-3; d_gene: NA; CDR3nt: TGTGCCAGCAGCTTAATTGCAGGGGCCTACGAGCAGTACTTC; CDR3aa: CASSLIAGAYEQYF
j_gene: TRBJ2-1; abundance: once; len: 11; v_gene: TRBV7-8; d_gene: TRBD2; CDR3nt: TGTGCCAGCAGCTTAGGGCGGGAGGTGTTCTTC; CDR3aa: CASSLGREVFF
j_gene: TRBJ2-4; abundance: NA; len: 16; v_gene: TRBV18; d_gene: TRBD1; CDR3nt: TGTGCCAGCTCACCCCAGACAGGGCTAGCCAAAAACATTCAGTACTTC; CDR3aa: CASSPQTGLAKNIQYF
j_gene: TRBJ1-1; abundance: NA; len: 12; v_gene: TRBV13; d_gene: TRBD1; CDR3nt: TGTGCCAGCTCAGGGACAGGGTCCCCCCCTTTCTTT; CDR3aa: CASSGTGSPPFF
j_gene: TRBJ1-1; abundance: NA; len: 16; v_gene: TRBV19; d_gene: TRBD1; CDR3nt: TGTGCCAGTAGTTCCCGGACAGGGGCCACGAACACTGAAGCTTTCTTT; CDR3aa: CASSSRTGATNTEAFF